The 18 T cell receptor beta chains below come from one sample, sequenced in a study of blood T cells in healthy people across ages. With a J-beta primer mix and a sample-barcoded 5' primer, a second PCR ran roughly 7 to 11 cycles. From the 5' RACE reads, TCRdb called clonotypes with MiXCR, one entry per CDR3 protein. The table records 1.4 million or so distinct CDR3 sequences, 42% of them present only once. Sequenced input: blood. The source is a woman younger than 30 in good health.

This chain links TRBV6-6 with TRBJ2-1, with 14 bases that match TRBD2. Near its end, the DNA agrees better with TRBJ2-7, so the J call may be wrong. Germline V lookup: CDR1 MNHNY, CDR2 SVGAGI (reference sequence). This CDR3 comprises 16 residues. The CDR3 loop reads CASRPGLAGGYNEQYF. The CDR3 coding sequence is TGTGCCAGCAGGCCCGGACTAGCGGGGGGATACAATGAGCAGTACTTC.

Note on this clonotype: A read error may produce the germline difference seen at one junction end. The chain recombines TRBV6-2 or TRBV6-3 with TRBJ2-1, with 8 bases lining up with TRBD2. This CDR3 is built from 16 residues. Germline CDR1 is MNHEY and CDR2 is SVGEGT. The CDR3, as DNA: TGTGCCAGCAGCACCCTGAGCGGGGGTTCCTACAATGGGCAGTTCTTC. Translation: CASSTLSGGSYNGQFF.

This clonotype appeared a few times. The chain couples TRBV14 to TRBJ2-1; D uncertain. The J call is uncertain, as TRBJ2-7 better fits the DNA end. The CDR3 totals 16 residues. CDR1 and CDR2 from the germline V gene are SGHDN and FVKESK. The chain's CDR3 is CASSQDSDPSYNEQYF. The CDR3 bases are TGTGCCAGCAGCCAAGATTCGGACCCATCCTACAATGAGCAGTACTTC.

About this clonotype itself: This may arise from a read error, as a much more abundant clone is one base away. This chain connects TRBV4-2 to TRBJ2-1; D is undetermined. The CDR3 has 16 amino acids. V lost 1 base and J lost 13, with 23 bases in between. CDR1 and CDR2 from the germline V gene are LGHNA and YNFKEQ. The CDR3 protein is CASSQGSSAPEETQFF. The DNA for the CDR3 is TGTGCCAGCAGCCAAGGTTCCAGCGCGCCCGAGGAGACCCAGTTCTTC.

This clonotype was counted only a few times. The genes are TRBV20-1 and TRBJ2-3, with 11 bases that match TRBD2. Germline assignment: CDR1 DFQATT and CDR2 SNEGSKA (reference sequence). The CDR3 sequence is 17 residues long. CDR3 residues: CSQLRGRLAGGPDTQYF. CDR3 coding DNA: TGCAGCCAACTCAGGGGAAGGCTAGCGGGAGGCCCAGATACGCAGTATTTT.

CDR3: CASSYSSGGAGTYNEQFF. The CDR3 bases are TGTGCCAGCAGTTACTCTAGCGGGGGGGCTGGAACCTACAATGAGCAGTTCTTC. The chain employs TRBV6-5 and TRBJ2-1; 11 nucleotides align to TRBD2. Germline CDR1 and CDR2: MNHEY and SVGAGI. The CDR3 extends over 18 amino acids. The trim removed 0 bases at V and 2 bases at J, leaving 6 bases unmatched.

This clonotype has more than one count but fewer than ten. This rearrangement joins TRBV20-1 to TRBJ2-3; possible D gene TRBD2, 6 bases. Germline loops: CDR1 DFQATT, CDR2 SNEGSKA (reference sequence). The CDR3 extends over 11 amino acids. V was trimmed by 5 bases and J by 11 bases, leaving 14 bases between them. The CDR3 bases are TGCAGTGCTGAGGAGCGGGTGGTGCAGTATTTT. Translation gives CSAEERVVQYF.

With respect to this clonotype: Germline and junction disagree at one end, which may indicate a read error. The V call is TRBV20-1, the J call TRBJ2-1; TRBD2 agrees at 12 bases. CDR1 is DFQATT and CDR2 is SNEGSKA in the germline V gene (reference sequence). The CDR3 has 20 amino acids. CDR3 loop: CSARTFFAGLAGGLYSEQFF. For the CDR3, the DNA is TGCAGTGCTAGAACCTTTTTTGCGGGGCTAGCGGGAGGGCTTTACAGTGAGCAGTTCTTC.

This clonotype was found a few times. This chain links TRBV4-3 with TRBJ1-5; D remains unclear. V was cut by 0 bases and J by 4 bases, with 10 bases left in between. Germline CDR1 and CDR2: LGHNA and YSLEER. The CDR3 is 15 residues long. The DNA for the CDR3 is TGCGCCAGCAGCCAAGATCGGCAGCAGAATCAGCCCCAGCATTTT. Amino acid sequence: CASSQDRQQNQPQHF.

The chain couples TRBV20-1 to TRBJ1-2, with TRBD1 identical over 7 bases. CDR3 length: 12 residues. CDR1 is DFQATT and CDR2 is SNEGSKA in the germline V gene (reference sequence). The DNA of the CDR3 is TGCAGGGGACAGCAGGGGGTCTATGGCTACACCTTC. It codes for CRGQQGVYGYTF.

In regard to this clonotype: Germline is not matched at one junction end, which may reflect a read error. The chain carries TRBV7-9 and TRBJ1-4; D is possibly TRBD1 (6 bases). Germline V gives CDR1 SEHNR, CDR2 FQNEAQ (reference sequence). This CDR3 spans 14 amino acids. CDR3 sequence: CAGSLGQNRPKLFF. For the CDR3, the DNA is TGTGCCGGCAGCCTAGGACAGAATAGGCCAAAGCTGTTTTTT.

The rearrangement links TRBV12-3 or TRBV12-4 to TRBJ1-5; 7 nucleotides agree with TRBD1. The length of the CDR3 is 15 residues. V trimming: 6 bases; J trimming: 2 bases; junction bases outside the gene matches: 7. The CDR3 region is CASRLTGDGNQPQHF. In DNA form, the CDR3 reads TGTGCCAGCAGGCTAACAGGGGACGGCAATCAGCCCCAGCATTTT.

The sample holds a few counts of this clonotype. The V call is TRBV27, the J call TRBJ2-1; TRBD2 matches at 10 bases. The CDR3 has 17 residues. The V segment lost 6 bases and the J segment 0 bases; nucleotides outside the gene matches: 8. CDR1 and CDR2 (germline): MNHEY, SMNVEV (reference sequence). This CDR3 is CASSHGLAVSSYNEQFF. CDR3 nucleotide sequence: TGTGCCAGCAGCCACGGACTAGCGGTGAGCTCCTACAATGAGCAGTTCTTC.

The V call is TRBV6-5, the J call TRBJ1-3; TRBD1 might be the D (6 bases). The CDR3 runs 15 residues. Germline-derived CDR1 and CDR2 are MNHEY and SVGAGI. Trimming left V 2 bases short and J 4 bases short, with 12 bases between. CDR3 residues: CASSYNRVSGNTIYF. CDR3 bases: TGTGCCAGCAGTTACAACAGGGTATCAGGAAACACCATATATTTT.

This clonotype appeared once. The junction does not match germline at one end; this may be a read error. This chain connects TRBV5-1 to TRBJ1-1; 7 nucleotides agree with TRBD1. CDR3 length equals 13 residues. Per germline, CDR1 SGHRS and CDR2 YFSETQ. This CDR3 is CASSWDRNTGAFF. Here the CDR3 DNA reads TGCGCCAGCAGCTGGGACAGAAACACTGGAGCTTTCTTT. The complete variable domain, with remaining parts taken from reference TRBV5-1 and TRBJ1-1, reads KAGVTQTPRYLIKTRGQQVTLSCSPISGHRSVSWYQQTPGQGLQFLFEYFSETQRNKGNFPGRFSGRQFSNSRSEMNVSTLELGDSALYLCASSWDRNTGAFFGQGTRLTVV.

The rearrangement links TRBV20-1 to TRBJ2-7; the match to TRBD1 covers 7 bases. The CDR3 loop spans 12 amino acids. Trimming took 8 bases from V and 7 from J; bases not matched to a gene: 11. Germline V gene lookup returns CDR1 DFQATT and CDR2 SNEGSKA (reference sequence). The CDR3 loop reads CSSAGGRNEQYF. The CDR3 DNA reads TGCAGTTCCGCAGGGGGAAGGAATGAGCAGTACTTC.

This clonotype occurred a few times. This chain links TRBV24-1 with TRBJ2-1, with D tentatively TRBD2 (6 bases). This CDR3 comprises 17 residues. The V and J ends lost 1 base and 3 bases respectively, with 15 bases between them. Germline CDR1 KGHDR, CDR2 SFDVKD. The CDR3 reads CATSDFGGGGIYNEQFF. In DNA form, the CDR3 reads TGTGCCACCAGTGATTTTGGGGGTGGCGGGATCTACAATGAGCAGTTCTTC.

The sample holds a few counts of this clonotype. This chain joins TRBV5-1 and TRBJ2-1; the match to TRBD2 covers 10 bases. After removal of 5 bases from V and 6 bases from J, the junction contained 11 bases not matched to a gene. Per the germline V gene, CDR1 is SGHRS and CDR2 is YFSETQ. This CDR3 contains 16 residues. The CDR3, as DNA: TGCGCCAGCAGGAGACTAGCGGGCGTATCGATCAATGAGCAGTTCTTC. Translated: CASRRLAGVSINEQFF.